This TCR beta chain was captured in a study of spatial heterogeneity in lung cancer. Study information: Alpha-chain sequences were consistently detected in smaller numbers than beta-chain sequences. More than 8.5 raw reads, on average, carried each unique TCR and UMI combination.

The germline V gene encodes CDR1 SNHLY and CDR2 FYNNEI. The CDR3 runs 15 residues. V gave up 4 bases and J gave up 1 base; unmatched junction bases: 4. Via MiXCR, TCRdb re-called the 5' RACE reads, giving one row per CDR3 protein. This repertoire shows about 7,900 distinct CDR3 sequences, 4% to 5% found once; its top ten account for approximately 28%. This clonotype was observed at least ten times. This beta chain slipped into a library made for alpha chains as a stray read, so its size is not meaningful. Specified time point: sample taken at primary tumor resection. Sequencing was performed on whole RNA extracted from tumor and nontumor lung tissue, or from frozen PBMC, and the material was left unsorted. Donation came from 70 or so patients with untreated early-stage non-small cell lung cancer.

This rearrangement joins TRBV2 to TRBJ1-1; 9 bases align to TRBD1. The origin of this receptor is a male donor with early-stage non-small cell lung cancer. Here the sequenced sample was PBMCs, taken at surgery. DNA for the CDR3: TGTGCCAGCAGTGGACAGGGGGGACGGAACACTGAAGCTTTCTTT. It encodes CASSGQGGRNTEAFF.